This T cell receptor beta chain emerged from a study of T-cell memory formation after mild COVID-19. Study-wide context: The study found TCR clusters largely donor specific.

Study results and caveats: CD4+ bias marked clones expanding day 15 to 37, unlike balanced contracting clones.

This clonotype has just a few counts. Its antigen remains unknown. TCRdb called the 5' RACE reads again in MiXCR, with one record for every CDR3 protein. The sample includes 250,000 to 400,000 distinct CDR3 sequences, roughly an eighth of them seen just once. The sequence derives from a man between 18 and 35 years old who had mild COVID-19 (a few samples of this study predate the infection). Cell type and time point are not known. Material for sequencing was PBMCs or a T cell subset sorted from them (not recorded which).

This CDR3 reads CASGGGRDETQYF. CDR3 coding DNA: TGTGCCAGCGGGGGGGGCAGGGACGAGACCCAGTACTTC. The chain combines TRBV9 with TRBJ2-5, with D possibly TRBD2 on 7 matching bases. The CDR3 has 13 amino acids. V lost 7 bases, J lost 5 bases, and 15 bases lay in between. Looked up from germline, CDR1 is SGDLS and CDR2 is YYNGEE.